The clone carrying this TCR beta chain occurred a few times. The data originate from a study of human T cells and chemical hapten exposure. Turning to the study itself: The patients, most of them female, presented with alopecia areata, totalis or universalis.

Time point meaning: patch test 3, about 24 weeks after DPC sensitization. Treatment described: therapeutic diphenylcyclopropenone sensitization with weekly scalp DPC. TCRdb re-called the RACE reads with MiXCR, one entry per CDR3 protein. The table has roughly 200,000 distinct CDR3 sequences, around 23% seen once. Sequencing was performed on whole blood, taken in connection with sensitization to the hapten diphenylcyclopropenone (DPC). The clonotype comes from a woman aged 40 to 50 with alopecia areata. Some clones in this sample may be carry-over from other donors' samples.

CDR3: CASRGTAQETQYF. CDR3 bases: TGTGCCAGCAGAGGGACAGCCCAAGAGACCCAGTACTTC. This chain links TRBV6-5 with TRBJ2-5; 7 bases map to TRBD1. After removal of 6 bases from V and 1 base from J, the junction contained 2 bases not matched to a gene. Germline CDR1 and CDR2: MNHEY and SVGAGI. This CDR3 has 13 amino acids.